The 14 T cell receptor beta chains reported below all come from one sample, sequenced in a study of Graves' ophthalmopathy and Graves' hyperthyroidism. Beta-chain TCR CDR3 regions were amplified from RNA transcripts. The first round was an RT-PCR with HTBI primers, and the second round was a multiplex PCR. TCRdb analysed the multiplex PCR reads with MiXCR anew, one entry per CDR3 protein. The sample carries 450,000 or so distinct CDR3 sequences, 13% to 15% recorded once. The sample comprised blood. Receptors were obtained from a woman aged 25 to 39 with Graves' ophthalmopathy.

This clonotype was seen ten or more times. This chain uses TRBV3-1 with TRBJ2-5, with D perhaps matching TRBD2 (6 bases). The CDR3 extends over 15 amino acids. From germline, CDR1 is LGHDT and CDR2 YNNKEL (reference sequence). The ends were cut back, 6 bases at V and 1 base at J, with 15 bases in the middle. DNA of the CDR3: TGTGCCAGCAGACGAATTAGCGGAACCCAAGAGACCCAGTACTTC. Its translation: CASRRISGTQETQYF.

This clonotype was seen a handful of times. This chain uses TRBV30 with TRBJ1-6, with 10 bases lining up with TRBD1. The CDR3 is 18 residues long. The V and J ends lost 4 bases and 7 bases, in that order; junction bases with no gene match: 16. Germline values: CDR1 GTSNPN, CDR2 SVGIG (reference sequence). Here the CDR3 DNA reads TGTGCCTGGAAACTTCGGACAGGGGGTTACACGGTCAATTCACCCCTCCACTTT. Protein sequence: CAWKLRTGGYTVNSPLHF.

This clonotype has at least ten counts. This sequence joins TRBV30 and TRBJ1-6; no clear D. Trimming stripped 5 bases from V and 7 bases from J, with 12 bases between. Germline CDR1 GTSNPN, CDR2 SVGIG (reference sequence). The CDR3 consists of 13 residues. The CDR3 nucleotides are TGTGCCTGGTGCGGCGCGGGGAATTCACCCCTCCACTTT. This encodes CAWCGAGNSPLHF.

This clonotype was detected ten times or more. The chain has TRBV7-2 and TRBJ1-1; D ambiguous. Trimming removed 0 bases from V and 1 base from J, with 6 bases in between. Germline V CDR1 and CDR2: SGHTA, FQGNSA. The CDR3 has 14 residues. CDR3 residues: CASSLAAENTEAFF. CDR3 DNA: TGTGCCAGCAGCTTAGCGGCCGAGAACACTGAAGCTTTCTTT.

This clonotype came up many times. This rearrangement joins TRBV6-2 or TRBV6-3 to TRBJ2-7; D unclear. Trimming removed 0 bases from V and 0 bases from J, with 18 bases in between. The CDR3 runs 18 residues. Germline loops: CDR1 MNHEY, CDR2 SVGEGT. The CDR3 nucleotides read TGTGCCAGCAGTTACTCTCCGGCTGGCGGCCTTAGCTCCTACGAGCAGTACTTC. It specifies CASSYSPAGGLSSYEQYF.

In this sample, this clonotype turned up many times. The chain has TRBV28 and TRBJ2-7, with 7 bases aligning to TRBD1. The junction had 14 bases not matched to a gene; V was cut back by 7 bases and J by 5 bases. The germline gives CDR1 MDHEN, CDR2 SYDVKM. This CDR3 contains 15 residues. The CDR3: CASNPYRGVIHEQYF. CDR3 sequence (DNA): TGTGCCAGCAATCCCTACAGGGGCGTTATCCACGAGCAGTACTTC.

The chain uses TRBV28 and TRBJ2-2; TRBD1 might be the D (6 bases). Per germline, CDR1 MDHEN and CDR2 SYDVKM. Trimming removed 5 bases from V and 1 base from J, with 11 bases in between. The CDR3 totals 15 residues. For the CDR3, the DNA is TGTGCCAGCAGTACTCAGACAGGGAACACCGGGGAGCTGTTTTTT. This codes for CASSTQTGNTGELFF.

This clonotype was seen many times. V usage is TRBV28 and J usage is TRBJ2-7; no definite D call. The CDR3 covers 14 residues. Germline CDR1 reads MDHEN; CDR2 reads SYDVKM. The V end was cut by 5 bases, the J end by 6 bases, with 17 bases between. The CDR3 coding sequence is TGTGCCAGCAGTCCCCGGTATCTGGGCGGCGAGCAGTACTTC. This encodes CASSPRYLGGEQYF.

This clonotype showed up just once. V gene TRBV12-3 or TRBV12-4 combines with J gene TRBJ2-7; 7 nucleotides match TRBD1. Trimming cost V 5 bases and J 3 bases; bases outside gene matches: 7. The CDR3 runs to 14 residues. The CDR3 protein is CASSPWTGDYEQYF. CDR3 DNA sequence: TGTGCCAGCAGTCCTTGGACAGGAGACTACGAGCAGTACTTC.

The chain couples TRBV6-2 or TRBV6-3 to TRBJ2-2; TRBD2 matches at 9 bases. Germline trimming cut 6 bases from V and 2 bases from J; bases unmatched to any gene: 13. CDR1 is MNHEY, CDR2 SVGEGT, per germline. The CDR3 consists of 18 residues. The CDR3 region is CASSRRGSGGTNTGELFF. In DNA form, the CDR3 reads TGTGCCAGCAGCCGCCGGGGCAGCGGGGGGACAAACACCGGGGAGCTGTTTTTT.

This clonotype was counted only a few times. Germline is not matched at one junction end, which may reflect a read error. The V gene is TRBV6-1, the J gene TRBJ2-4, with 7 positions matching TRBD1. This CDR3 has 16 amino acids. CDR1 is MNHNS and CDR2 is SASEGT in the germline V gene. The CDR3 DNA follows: TGTGCCAGTACGACAGGGTTCACCGCACCCAAAAACATTAAGTACTTC. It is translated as CASTTGFTAPKNIKYF.

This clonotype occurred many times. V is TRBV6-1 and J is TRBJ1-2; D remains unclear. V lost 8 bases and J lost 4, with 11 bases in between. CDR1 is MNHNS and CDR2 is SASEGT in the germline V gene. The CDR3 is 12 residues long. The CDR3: CASHSTAYGYTF. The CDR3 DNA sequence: TGTGCCAGCCACTCCACCGCCTATGGCTACACCTTC.

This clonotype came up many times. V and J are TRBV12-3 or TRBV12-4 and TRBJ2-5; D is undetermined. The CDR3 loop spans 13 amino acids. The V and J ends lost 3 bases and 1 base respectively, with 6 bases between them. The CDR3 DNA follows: TGTGCCAGCAGTTTGAACAGCCAAGAGACCCAGTACTTC. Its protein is CASSLNSQETQYF.

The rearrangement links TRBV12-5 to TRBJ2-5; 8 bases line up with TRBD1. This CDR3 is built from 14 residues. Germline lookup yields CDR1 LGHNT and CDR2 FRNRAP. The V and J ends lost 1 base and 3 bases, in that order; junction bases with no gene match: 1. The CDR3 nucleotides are TGTGCTAGTGGTTTGGACAGGGGGAAAGAGACCCAGTACTTC. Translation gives CASGLDRGKETQYF.